This entry lists 31 T cell receptor beta chains sequenced from one sample in a study of blood T cell repertoires in COVID-19. Produced via immunoSEQ multiplex PCR; TCRdb's table is partial and in-frame only. The sample has 110,000 to 150,000 clones, under 90% seen once. Sample: peripheral blood. Receptors were obtained from a human donor in a cohort sampled during active COVID-19.

This chain uses TRBV10-3 with TRBJ1-1; weak D call: TRBD1 (6 bases). Germline V gene lookup returns CDR1 ENHRY and CDR2 SYGVKD. This CDR3 region has 14 residues. V was clipped by 3 bases and J by 0 bases, with 8 bases between them. This chain's CDR3 is CAISETGLNTEAFF. Here the CDR3 DNA reads TGTGCCATCAGTGAAACAGGGTTGAACACTGAAGCTTTCTTT.

The V call is TRBV11-3, the J call TRBJ2-1; 10 bases are shared with TRBD2. Trimming took 3 bases from V and 9 from J; bases not matched to a gene: 11. The germline V gene encodes CDR1 SGHNT and CDR2 YENEEA. The CDR3 is 16 amino acids. CDR3 residues: CASSFIAGGPPVEQFF. The DNA of the CDR3 is TGTGCCAGCAGCTTTATAGCGGGGGGTCCACCGGTTGAGCAGTTCTTC. The full variable domain, rest sourced from reference TRBV11-3 and TRBJ2-1, is EAGVVQSPRYKIIEKKQPVAFWCNPISGHNTLYWYLQNLGQGPELLIRYENEEAVDDSQLPKDRFSAERLKGVDSTLKIQPAELGDSAVYLCASSFIAGGPPVEQFFGPGTRLTVL.

The table lists this clone with a count of one. The V call is TRBV24-1, the J call TRBJ2-3, with TRBD2 matching 8 bases. Germline values: CDR1 KGHDR, CDR2 SFDVKD. This CDR3 contains 15 residues. V was pared by 6 bases and J by 6 bases, with 10 bases of the junction left unmatched. This chain's CDR3 is CATSKAGDLRDTQYF. CDR3 nucleotides: TGTGCCACCAGTAAAGCGGGAGACCTCCGGGATACGCAGTATTTT.

The chain uses TRBV11-2 and TRBJ2-2; D unresolved. The germline gives CDR1 SGHAT, CDR2 FQNNGV. CDR3 length: 16 residues. With 1 base removed from V and 0 bases from J, the gap between germline ends came to 9 bases. CDR3 sequence (DNA): TGTGCCAGCAGCTTAGGTCCGTTCGCGAACACCGGGGAGCTGTTTTTT. It encodes CASSLGPFANTGELFF.

This chain links TRBV12-3 or TRBV12-4 with TRBJ2-2; perhaps TRBD1 as D (5 bases). The V gene lost 6 bases and the J gene lost 3 bases, with 8 bases spanning the gap. The length of the CDR3 is 13 residues. The CDR3 DNA follows: TGTGCCAGCAGGAAGGGGTACACCGGGGAGCTGTTTTTT. It yields the protein CASRKGYTGELFF.

This chain joins TRBV5-6 and TRBJ1-1; D might be TRBD1 (5 bases). V was clipped by 4 bases and J by 4 bases, with 14 bases between them. Germline loops: CDR1 SGHDT, CDR2 YYEEEE. The CDR3 runs to 14 residues. The CDR3 reads CASSLLDSLTEAFF. The CDR3 DNA is TGTGCCAGCAGCCTGCTTGACAGTCTCACTGAAGCTTTCTTT.

This clone was recorded once. The V and J genes are TRBV6-5 and TRBJ2-5, with 7 bases aligning to TRBD1. V was clipped by 6 bases and J by 3 bases; unmatched bases: 10. Germline CDR1 reads MNHEY; CDR2 reads SVGAGI. The CDR3 covers 15 residues. Written as DNA, the CDR3 is TGTGCCAGCAGCGTGCTGGGGACAGCTAAAGAGACCCAGTACTTC. Amino acids: CASSVLGTAKETQYF.

The chain employs TRBV5-4 and TRBJ2-3; possibly TRBD1 for D (6 bases). There are 14 residues in the CDR3. V dropped 4 bases and J dropped 6 bases, with 15 bases sitting between them. Germline-derived CDR1 and CDR2 are SGHNT and YYREEE (reference sequence). The CDR3 sequence: CASSLLRQGDTQYF. In DNA form, the CDR3 reads TGTGCCAGCAGCCTCCTCCGGCAGGGGGATACGCAGTATTTT.

This clone was seen a single time. The V and J genes are TRBV29-1 and TRBJ2-3; 11 bases fit TRBD2. V was clipped by 1 base and J by 4 bases; unmatched bases: 4. This CDR3 contains 15 residues. The germline V gene has CDR1 SQVTM and CDR2 ANQGSEA. The CDR3 reads CSVEGLAGGSDTQYF. The DNA for the CDR3 is TGCAGCGTTGAAGGGTTAGCGGGAGGGTCAGATACGCAGTATTTT.

Only one count was recorded for this clone. The rearrangement links TRBV11-2 to TRBJ2-4; 7 bases agree with TRBD2. The V and J ends lost 5 bases and 3 bases, in that order; junction bases with no gene match: 10. This CDR3 is built from 16 residues. The germline CDR1 and CDR2 sequences are SGHAT and FQNNGV. CDR3 in amino acids: CASSPGGGGLKNIQYF. The CDR3 nucleotides read TGTGCCAGCAGCCCTGGGGGGGGAGGGCTCAAAAACATTCAGTACTTC. The variable domain in full, with the rest retrieved from reference TRBV11-2 and TRBJ2-4, is EAGVAQSPRYKIIEKRQSVAFWCNPISGHATLYWYQQILGQGPKLLIQFQNNGVVDDSQLPKDRFSAERLKGVDSTLKIQPAKLEDSAVYLCASSPGGGGLKNIQYFGAGTRLSVL.

The V and J genes are TRBV24-1 and TRBJ1-2; 7 positions match TRBD1. The CDR3 loop spans 15 amino acids. Germline CDR1 is KGHDR and CDR2 is SFDVKD. The ends lost 4 bases at V and 4 bases at J; junction bases unmatched: 8. This chain's CDR3 is CATSERTGSGYGYTF. Written as DNA, the CDR3 is TGTGCCACCAGTGAACGGACAGGTTCCGGCTATGGCTACACCTTC.

This clone was counted only a few times. The genes are TRBV5-1 and TRBJ2-5; 11 bases match TRBD1. Germline CDR1 SGHRS, CDR2 YFSETQ. The CDR3 contains 16 residues. J gave up 3 bases and V 0 bases, and 4 bases lay outside the gene matches. The CDR3 here is CASSLAGQGGKETQYF. As DNA, the CDR3 is TGCGCCAGCAGCTTGGCGGGACAGGGGGGCAAAGAGACCCAGTACTTC.

This clone has just one count. The chain combines TRBV11-3 with TRBJ2-5, with 7 bases aligning to TRBD1. The germline gives CDR1 SGHNT, CDR2 YENEEA. After removal of 7 bases from V and 5 bases from J, the junction contained 7 bases not matched to a gene. This CDR3 is built from 13 residues. CDR3: CASTQQGRETQYF. CDR3 bases: TGTGCCAGCACCCAACAGGGGCGGGAGACCCAGTACTTC.

This rearrangement joins TRBV24-1 to TRBJ2-5; TRBD1 is a possible D gene (7 bases). V dropped 4 bases and J dropped 5 bases, with 16 bases sitting between them. This CDR3 comprises 15 residues. Germline V gives CDR1 KGHDR, CDR2 SFDVKD. CDR3 residues: CATSDPRTGGETQYF. The CDR3 DNA reads as TGTGCCACCAGTGACCCCCGGACAGGAGGGGAGACCCAGTACTTC.

This chain uses TRBV11-3 with TRBJ1-4; D is perhaps TRBD1 (6 bases). CDR1 is SGHNT, CDR2 YENEEA, per germline. CDR3 length: 15 residues. Between the trimmed V and J ends, which lost 1 base and 7 bases, there was a span of 13 bases. In DNA, the CDR3 is TGTGCCAGCAGCTTAGCCGTGACAGGTTTTGAAAAACTGTTTTTT. This gives the protein CASSLAVTGFEKLFF. Looking up the rest from reference TRBV11-3 and TRBJ1-4 gives the full variable domain: EAGVVQSPRYKIIEKKQPVAFWCNPISGHNTLYWYLQNLGQGPELLIRYENEEAVDDSQLPKDRFSAERLKGVDSTLKIQPAELGDSAVYLCASSLAVTGFEKLFFGSGTQLSVL.

The rearrangement uses TRBV19 and TRBJ1-2; a possible D gene is TRBD1 (6 bases). The ends were cut back, 5 bases at V and 5 bases at J, with 18 bases in the middle. Looked up from germline, CDR1 is LNHDA and CDR2 is SQIVND (reference sequence). This CDR3 contains 15 residues. CDR3 sequence (DNA): TGTGCCAGTAGTGCTCAACAGGGCGCCGCATATGGCTACACCTTC. Its translation: CASSAQQGAAYGYTF.

V is TRBV28 and J is TRBJ1-5, with TRBD1 matching over 11 bases. CDR1 MDHEN and CDR2 SYDVKM come from the germline V gene. There are 16 residues in the CDR3. V was clipped by 3 bases and J by 5 bases; unmatched bases: 6. The CDR3 region has the DNA TGTGCCAGCAGTTTGTCGGACAGGGGGCTTCATCAGCCCCAGCATTTT. Amino acids: CASSLSDRGLHQPQHF. Variable domain in full (rest from reference TRBV28 and TRBJ1-5): DVKVTQSSRYLVKRTGEKVFLECVQDMDHENMFWYRQDPGLGLRLIYFSYDVKMKEKGDIPEGYSVSREKKERFSLILESASTNQTSMYLCASSLSDRGLHQPQHFGDGTRLSIL.

The chain is built from TRBV5-4 and TRBJ1-2, with 7 bases lining up with TRBD1. The CDR3 has 14 residues. J gave up 5 bases and V 0 bases, and 4 bases lay outside the gene matches. Germline CDR1 is SGHNT and CDR2 is YYREEE (reference sequence). The CDR3: CASSLGDRVYGYTF. The CDR3 bases are TGTGCCAGCAGCTTGGGCGACAGGGTGTATGGCTACACCTTC.

The chain carries TRBV2 and TRBJ1-5; TRBD1 matches 8 bases. Germline lookup yields CDR1 SNHLY and CDR2 FYNNEI. This CDR3 has 13 residues. Unmatched junction bases numbered 4, after V lost 6 bases and J lost 6 bases. The CDR3 DNA reads as TGTGCCAGCAGGGACAGGGCGGGTCAGCCCCAGCATTTT. Its translation is CASRDRAGQPQHF.

This clone was counted once. CDR3 nucleotides: TGTGCCAGCAGCGCCCGTGCGAACAGGGGTCCGGGTTCACCCCTCCACTTT. Translating it yields CASSARANRGPGSPLHF. The chain recombines TRBV9 with TRBJ1-6; 7 nucleotides line up with TRBD1. V was clipped by 3 bases and J by 9 bases; unmatched bases: 15. The germline CDR1 and CDR2 sequences are SGDLS and YYNGEE. CDR3 length: 17 amino acids.

This clone was recorded only once. V gene TRBV5-4 combines with J gene TRBJ2-7; the match to TRBD2 covers 10 bases. The CDR3 is 16 amino acids. J gave up 4 bases and V 4 bases, and 11 bases lay outside the gene matches. Germline V gene lookup returns CDR1 SGHNT and CDR2 YYREEE (reference sequence). The CDR3 spells CASSDTLAGVSYEQYV. The CDR3 DNA follows: TGTGCCAGCAGCGACACTCTAGCGGGAGTATCGTACGAGCAGTACGTC.

As for this clone: The sample contains more than one DNA sequence encoding this CDR3. The V and J genes are TRBV3-1 (or the pseudogene TRBV3-2) and TRBJ1-1, with D uncertain. Germline V lookup: CDR1 LGHDT, CDR2 YNNKEL (reference sequence). There are 13 residues in the CDR3. The V end lost 1 base, the J end lost 1 base, and 4 bases lay between the germline ends. The CDR3: CASSQGGNTEAFF. The CDR3 region has the DNA TGTGCCAGCAGCCAAGGCGGGAACACTGAAGCTTTCTTT.

The chain joins TRBV5-6 to TRBJ1-3, with D hard to call. The CDR3 runs to 16 residues. The germline CDR1 and CDR2 sequences are SGHDT and YYEEEE. V dropped 2 bases and J dropped 0 bases, with 12 bases sitting between them. This CDR3 is CASSFSDIISGNTIYF. The CDR3, as DNA: TGTGCCAGCAGCTTTTCAGACATCATCTCTGGAAACACCATATATTTT.

The chain carries TRBV27 and TRBJ1-6; no clear D. The CDR3 length is 14 residues. V dropped 6 bases and J dropped 9 bases, with 15 bases sitting between them. In germline, CDR1 is MNHEY, CDR2 SMNVEV (reference sequence). The CDR3, as DNA: TGTGCCAGCAGCCCCGGGGAGGGAGGTTCACCCCTCCACTTT. Its protein is CASSPGEGGSPLHF.

The genes are TRBV11-3 and TRBJ1-4; no definite D call. Germline CDR1 and CDR2: SGHNT and YENEEA. CDR3 length: 15 amino acids. V lost 4 bases, J lost 2 bases, and 11 bases lay in between. CDR3 in amino acids: CASSSLGGTNEKLFF. The CDR3, as DNA: TGTGCCAGCAGCTCCCTGGGCGGGACTAATGAAAAACTGTTTTTT.

The chain employs TRBV29-1 and TRBJ2-1; TRBD2 matches 7 bases. CDR1 and CDR2 from the germline V gene are SQVTM and ANQGSEA. The length of the CDR3 is 15 residues. Unmatched junction bases numbered 7, after V lost 4 bases and J lost 1 base. CDR3 residues: CSVGWGGDSYNEQFF. The CDR3 DNA is TGCAGCGTTGGTTGGGGGGGGGATTCCTACAATGAGCAGTTCTTC.

CDR3 sequence reads: CASSSAGNKNTEAFF. The CDR3 DNA reads as TGTGCCAGCAGCTCCGCAGGGAACAAGAACACTGAAGCTTTCTTT. The rearrangement uses TRBV11-2 and TRBJ1-1, with D possibly matching TRBD1 (5 bases). CDR3 size: 15 residues. V was trimmed by 4 bases and J by 1 base, leaving 13 bases between them. Per the germline V gene, CDR1 is SGHAT and CDR2 is FQNNGV.

In this sample, this clone turned up once. The chain couples TRBV11-3 to TRBJ2-4, with 7 bases matching TRBD1. The germline V gene encodes CDR1 SGHNT and CDR2 YENEEA. J gave up 10 bases and V 5 bases, and 17 bases lay outside the gene matches. The CDR3 is 16 residues long. The CDR3 region is CASSLQQPGQSWIQYF. As DNA, the CDR3 is TGTGCCAGCAGCCTTCAACAACCGGGACAGTCATGGATTCAGTACTTC. Complete variable domain (other parts from reference TRBV11-3 and TRBJ2-4): EAGVVQSPRYKIIEKKQPVAFWCNPISGHNTLYWYLQNLGQGPELLIRYENEEAVDDSQLPKDRFSAERLKGVDSTLKIQPAELGDSAVYLCASSLQQPGQSWIQYFGAGTRLSVL.

The V call is TRBV7-3, the J call TRBJ1-1, with D hard to call. CDR3 length: 13 amino acids. In germline, CDR1 is SGHTA, CDR2 FQGTGA. V lost 8 bases to trimming and J lost 1 base, with 11 bases between them. The CDR3 DNA sequence: TGTGCCAGCGCCCCACAAACGAACACTGAAGCTTTCTTT. It is translated as CASAPQTNTEAFF.

In this sample, this clone turned up once. The V gene is TRBV27, the J gene TRBJ2-2, with 11 bases matching TRBD2. Trimming took 0 bases from V and 1 from J; bases not matched to a gene: 10. The CDR3 has 20 amino acids. Germline CDR1 and CDR2: MNHEY and SMNVEV (reference sequence). The CDR3 DNA follows: TGTGCCAGCAGTTTATCGGCCCCGGGACTAGCGGTTATGAACACCGGGGAGCTGTTTTTT. The encoded protein is CASSLSAPGLAVMNTGELFF.

The gene calls are TRBV6-6 and TRBJ2-2; TRBD2 might be the D (5 bases). V was shortened by 6 bases and J by 3 bases, with 14 bases between the two germline ends. Germline V gene data show CDR1 as MNHNY and CDR2 as SVGAGI (reference sequence). The CDR3 runs to 15 residues. This chain's CDR3 is CASSNLWRDTGELFF. The CDR3 DNA reads TGTGCCAGCAGCAACCTGTGGCGGGACACCGGGGAGCTGTTTTTT.